Listed below are T cell receptor beta chains from one sample, sequenced in a study of OX40 agonist ivuxolimab in advanced cancers. The method was immunoSEQ multiplex PCR; TCRdb's version includes in-frame clones alone and lacks a portion of them. The data show approximately 79,000 clones, around 87% seen once. Material: CD4+ or CD8+ T cells sorted from blood, obtained in a trial of the OX40 agonist ivuxolimab. These receptors were taken from an adult with an advanced solid tumor such as melanoma, head and neck, liver or kidney cancer. Each CDR3 is given with its conserved first and last residue. Fields, in order: clone size, J gene, V gene, D gene, CDR3 DNA, CDR3 protein. D genes are given only for firm matches. Only some rows state a clone size, as once, few, many or a class for expanded clones.

abundance: .
j_gene: TRBJ2-3
v_gene: TRBV10-3
d_gene: TRBD2
CDR3nt: TGTGCCATCAGTCCGACTAGCGGGGGTATTACAGATACGCAGTATTTT
CDR3aa: CAISPTSGGITDTQYF

abundance: once
j_gene: TRBJ2-5
v_gene: TRBV19
d_gene: .
CDR3nt: TGTGCCAGTAGTATAGGGGAATCACCACAAGAGACCCAGTACTTC
CDR3aa: CASSIGESPQETQYF

abundance: few
j_gene: TRBJ2-3
v_gene: TRBV18
d_gene: .
CDR3nt: TGTGCCAGCTCACCACCACAGGGAGCGGTGAATACGCAGTATTTT
CDR3aa: CASSPPQGAVNTQYF

abundance: .
j_gene: TRBJ1-1
v_gene: TRBV30
d_gene: .
CDR3nt: TGTGCCTGGAGTCCCGGCCGCGTAATGAACACTGAAGCTTTCTTT
CDR3aa: CAWSPGRVMNTEAFF

abundance: once
j_gene: TRBJ1-5
v_gene: TRBV9
d_gene: TRBD1
CDR3nt: TGTGCCAGCAGCGTCGGGACAGGGATGCAGCCCCAGCATTTT
CDR3aa: CASSVGTGMQPQHF

abundance: .
j_gene: TRBJ1-4
v_gene: TRBV5-1
d_gene: .
CDR3nt: TGCGCCAGCAGCCCTACTCTCGGCACTTATGAAAAACTGTTTTTT
CDR3aa: CASSPTLGTYEKLFF

abundance: .
j_gene: TRBJ2-1
v_gene: TRBV7-2
d_gene: .
CDR3nt: TGTGCCAGCAGCTTAGAAGGGTCGAGCAATGAGCAGTTCTTC
CDR3aa: CASSLEGSSNEQFF

abundance: .
j_gene: TRBJ2-2
v_gene: TRBV7-9
d_gene: TRBD2
CDR3nt: TGTGCCAGCAGAAACAGCGGGGGACACACCGGGGAGCTGTTTTTT
CDR3aa: CASRNSGGHTGELFF

abundance: .
j_gene: TRBJ1-1
v_gene: TRBV12-2
d_gene: .
CDR3nt: TGTGCAAGTCGCTCATACCCCTGGGAGGGGGAGGAGGGGACTGAAGCTTTCTTT
CDR3aa: CASRSYPWEGEEGTEAFF

abundance: .
j_gene: TRBJ2-1
v_gene: TRBV10-1
d_gene: .
CDR3nt: TGCGCCAGCAGTGAGTCCCCCGGGTATAGCTCCTACAATGAGCAGTTCTTC
CDR3aa: CASSESPGYSSYNEQFF

abundance: .
j_gene: TRBJ2-3
v_gene: TRBV10-2
d_gene: .
CDR3nt: TGCGCCAGCAGTGGACGGGGTACCACAGAGGGGACGCAGTATTTT
CDR3aa: CASSGRGTTEGTQYF

abundance: .
j_gene: TRBJ1-2
v_gene: TRBV6-6
d_gene: TRBD1
CDR3nt: TGTGCCAGCAGTTCCAGGGGGCGCGACTATGGCTACACCTTC
CDR3aa: CASSSRGRDYGYTF

abundance: once
j_gene: TRBJ2-4
v_gene: TRBV4-3
d_gene: .
CDR3nt: TGCGCCAGCAGCCAAGCCTGGGACCTAGCCAAAAACATTCAGTACTTC
CDR3aa: CASSQAWDLAKNIQYF

abundance: once
j_gene: TRBJ1-5
v_gene: TRBV19
d_gene: TRBD1
CDR3nt: TGTGCCAGTAGCCGACAGGGCTCTGGGGAATATAGCAATCAGCCCCAGCATTTT
CDR3aa: CASSRQGSGEYSNQPQHF

abundance: .
j_gene: TRBJ2-1
v_gene: TRBV7-2
d_gene: .
CDR3nt: TGTGCCAGCAGCTTAGATGGTAGTGGCAATGAGCAGTTCTTC
CDR3aa: CASSLDGSGNEQFF

abundance: once
j_gene: TRBJ1-2
v_gene: TRBV7-2
d_gene: .
CDR3nt: TGTGCCAGCAGCTCCCTCGGCGGAGGCTATGGCTACACCTTC
CDR3aa: CASSSLGGGYGYTF

abundance: .
j_gene: TRBJ2-1
v_gene: TRBV7-2
d_gene: .
CDR3nt: TGTGCCAGCAGCTGGGGGCAGGGTGACTACAATGAGCAGTTCTTC
CDR3aa: CASSWGQGDYNEQFF

abundance: .
j_gene: TRBJ1-2
v_gene: TRBV9
d_gene: .
CDR3nt: TGTGCCAGCACGGGGGTTTATAGTAACTATGGCTACACCTTC
CDR3aa: CASTGVYSNYGYTF

abundance: .
j_gene: TRBJ1-4
v_gene: TRBV4-1
d_gene: TRBD1
CDR3nt: TGCGCCAGCAGCCTAGACAGGGGAAGAAATGAAAAACTGTTTTTT
CDR3aa: CASSLDRGRNEKLFF

abundance: .
j_gene: TRBJ2-5
v_gene: TRBV13
d_gene: TRBD1
CDR3nt: TGTGCCAGCAGCTTAGGCTTGACAGGGGGTAAAGAGACCCAGTACTTC
CDR3aa: CASSLGLTGGKETQYF

abundance: .
j_gene: TRBJ2-1
v_gene: TRBV29-1
d_gene: .
CDR3nt: TGCAGCGTACAGGGCGGGAGCTCCTACAATGAGCAGTTCTTC
CDR3aa: CSVQGGSSYNEQFF

abundance: .
j_gene: TRBJ1-4
v_gene: TRBV4-3
d_gene: .
CDR3nt: TGCGCCAGCAGCCAGGAGGGGTTCACTAATGAAAAACTGTTTTTT
CDR3aa: CASSQEGFTNEKLFF

abundance: .
j_gene: TRBJ2-1
v_gene: TRBV4-3
d_gene: .
CDR3nt: TGCGCCAGCAGCCAATTGGGGGCTGCCTACAATGAGCAGTTCTTC
CDR3aa: CASSQLGAAYNEQFF

abundance: .
j_gene: TRBJ2-1
v_gene: TRBV5-1
d_gene: .
CDR3nt: TGCGCCAGCAGCTTGGACAGGGCGGCGAATGAGCAGTTCTTC
CDR3aa: CASSLDRAANEQFF

abundance: .
j_gene: TRBJ2-3
v_gene: TRBV10-3
d_gene: TRBD2
CDR3nt: TGTGCCATCAGGGCGGTGACAGCGGGGATTCCAGATACGCAGTATTTT
CDR3aa: CAIRAVTAGIPDTQYF

abundance: .
j_gene: TRBJ2-5
v_gene: TRBV7-7
d_gene: TRBD2
CDR3nt: TGTGCCAGCAGCTTCGGCGGGGGGACGGAGACCCAGTACTTC
CDR3aa: CASSFGGGTETQYF

abundance: .
j_gene: TRBJ2-5
v_gene: TRBV5-1
d_gene: .
CDR3nt: TGCGCCAGCAGCCCTCCGCAGGGGCAAGAGACCCAGTACTTC
CDR3aa: CASSPPQGQETQYF

abundance: .
j_gene: TRBJ2-1
v_gene: TRBV7-2
d_gene: .
CDR3nt: TGTGCCAGCAGCTTAGCAGGCAGGGGGGAGCATGAGCAGTTCTTC
CDR3aa: CASSLAGRGEHEQFF

abundance: .
j_gene: TRBJ1-5
v_gene: TRBV6-1
d_gene: .
CDR3nt: TGTGCCAGCAGTGGGAGGAGTGGCAATCAGCCCCAGCATTTT
CDR3aa: CASSGRSGNQPQHF

abundance: .
j_gene: TRBJ1-5
v_gene: TRBV18
d_gene: TRBD1
CDR3nt: TGTGCCAGCTCACCCAAGGACAGGGGGCAGGATCAGCCCCAGCATTTT
CDR3aa: CASSPKDRGQDQPQHF

abundance: .
j_gene: TRBJ2-5
v_gene: TRBV6-1
d_gene: .
CDR3nt: TGTGCCAGCAGTGCTGCGTTCAGTCAAGGCCAAGAGACCCAGTACTTC
CDR3aa: CASSAAFSQGQETQYF

abundance: .
j_gene: TRBJ2-5
v_gene: TRBV19
d_gene: TRBD2
CDR3nt: TGTGCCAGCCGATCGGGACTAGCGGCTCGGGAGACCCAGTACTTC
CDR3aa: CASRSGLAARETQYF

abundance: .
j_gene: TRBJ1-5
v_gene: TRBV7-9
d_gene: .
CDR3nt: TGTGCCAGCAGCTTAGAAGCAGGGGTTCATCAGCCCCAGCATTTT
CDR3aa: CASSLEAGVHQPQHF

abundance: few
j_gene: TRBJ1-2
v_gene: TRBV19
d_gene: TRBD1
CDR3nt: TGTGCCAGTAGTATTGTTTCGGGACAGAGTGGCTACACCTTC
CDR3aa: CASSIVSGQSGYTF

abundance: .
j_gene: TRBJ2-7
v_gene: TRBV5-6
d_gene: .
CDR3nt: TGTGCCAGCAGCCCGCAGGGGTTAGGGTACGAGCAGTACTTC
CDR3aa: CASSPQGLGYEQYF

abundance: .
j_gene: TRBJ2-1
v_gene: TRBV18
d_gene: TRBD1
CDR3nt: TGTGCCAGCTCACCACTACAGGGGGCATACAATGAGCAGTTCTTC
CDR3aa: CASSPLQGAYNEQFF

abundance: .
j_gene: TRBJ1-1
v_gene: TRBV10-1
d_gene: .
CDR3nt: TGCGCCAGCAGTGAGTCAGGCAGGGGAGAAGCTTTCTTT
CDR3aa: CASSESGRGEAFF

abundance: .
j_gene: TRBJ1-2
v_gene: TRBV11-2
d_gene: TRBD1
CDR3nt: TGTGCCAGCAGCCCCGACCGGGACAGGGCCTACACCTTC
CDR3aa: CASSPDRDRAYTF

abundance: .
j_gene: TRBJ2-3
v_gene: TRBV7-9
d_gene: TRBD1
CDR3nt: TGTGCCAGCAGCTTATCCAGGGGGACAGATACGCAGTATTTT
CDR3aa: CASSLSRGTDTQYF

abundance: .
j_gene: TRBJ1-6
v_gene: TRBV6-5
d_gene: .
CDR3nt: TGTGCCAGCAGTTACGGGATAACGGATTCACCCCTCCACTTT
CDR3aa: CASSYGITDSPLHF

abundance: .
j_gene: TRBJ2-3
v_gene: TRBV7-3
d_gene: .
CDR3nt: TGTGCCAGCAGCTTAACATGGGACTGGAGCACAGATACGCAGTATTTT
CDR3aa: CASSLTWDWSTDTQYF

abundance: .
j_gene: TRBJ2-1
v_gene: TRBV6-5
d_gene: TRBD2
CDR3nt: TGTGCCAGCAGTTATCCGGGACTAGGTTTGGATGAGCAGTTCTTC
CDR3aa: CASSYPGLGLDEQFF

abundance: .
j_gene: TRBJ2-3
v_gene: TRBV7-2
d_gene: .
CDR3nt: TGTGCCAGCAGTAGAAGCACAGATACGCAGTATTTT
CDR3aa: CASSRSTDTQYF

abundance: .
j_gene: TRBJ2-3
v_gene: TRBV7-2
d_gene: .
CDR3nt: TGTGCCAGCAGCTCTCGACAGAAGGCAGATACGCAGTATTTT
CDR3aa: CASSSRQKADTQYF

abundance: .
j_gene: TRBJ2-5
v_gene: TRBV5-6
d_gene: .
CDR3nt: TGTGCCAGCAGCTTGGATGGAGAGACCCAGTACTTC
CDR3aa: CASSLDGETQYF

abundance: .
j_gene: TRBJ2-3
v_gene: TRBV4-3
d_gene: TRBD2
CDR3nt: TGCGCCAGCAGCCAAGGACCTGTAGCGGGGGACTCAGATACGCAGTATTTT
CDR3aa: CASSQGPVAGDSDTQYF

abundance: .
j_gene: TRBJ1-4
v_gene: TRBV7-2
d_gene: .
CDR3nt: TGTGCCAGCAGAGCCCAGGGGACCACTAATGAAAAACTGTTTTTT
CDR3aa: CASRAQGTTNEKLFF

abundance: once
j_gene: TRBJ2-3
v_gene: TRBV5-4
d_gene: TRBD2
CDR3nt: TGTGCCAGCAGCTTGGCGGGGGGGCGAACAGATACGCAGTATTTT
CDR3aa: CASSLAGGRTDTQYF

abundance: .
j_gene: TRBJ1-1
v_gene: TRBV10-3
d_gene: TRBD1
CDR3nt: TGTGCCATCAGCTCGGGACAGGGGGCCCTGAGGACTGAAGCTTTCTTT
CDR3aa: CAISSGQGALRTEAFF

abundance: .
j_gene: TRBJ2-3
v_gene: TRBV5-1
d_gene: TRBD1
CDR3nt: TGCGCCAGCAGCTTGGACGGACAGGCTACAGATACGCAGTATTTT
CDR3aa: CASSLDGQATDTQYF

abundance: .
j_gene: TRBJ2-3
v_gene: TRBV25-1
d_gene: .
CDR3nt: TGTGCCAGCAGTGAACCCACGGACTACACAGATACGCAGTATTTT
CDR3aa: CASSEPTDYTDTQYF